This TCR beta chain was identified in a study of blood T cell repertoires in COVID-19. Background on the study: PBMCs, B-cell-depleted T cells, or T cells provided the cDNA or gDNA that made up the material.

TCRdb's copy holds only in-frame clones and misses some; the assay was immunoSEQ multiplex PCR. The data hold some 120,000 clones, with about 85% observed a single time. The CDR3 extends over 15 amino acids. V lost 6 bases, J lost 2 bases, and 16 bases lay in between. Germline V CDR1 and CDR2: MDHEN, SYDVKM. This clonotype was obtained from a man in his sixties with acute or convalescent COVID-19. Sequenced: peripheral blood. The chain joins TRBV28 to TRBJ1-2; D might be TRBD1 (6 bases). The CDR3 reads CASSSGTNNNYGYTF. The CDR3 nucleotides read TGTGCCAGCAGCTCCGGGACAAACAACAACTATGGCTACACCTTC.